These 28 T cell receptor beta chains originate from one sample sequenced in a study of T cell responses to AZD1222 COVID-19 vaccine. Clones were read by immunoSEQ multiplex PCR, and TCRdb kept only the in-frame ones, dropping some. The sample has over 100,000 clones; over 80% are singletons. Here the sequenced sample was peripheral blood, taken on day 0 of AZD1222 vaccination. The receptors shown here come from an adult in good health.

This rearrangement joins TRBV28 to TRBJ1-3; D uncertain. The CDR3 is 14 residues long. V shed 1 base and J shed 2 bases, with 6 bases lying between them. Germline V CDR1 and CDR2: MDHEN, SYDVKM. CDR3 region: CASSLLQAGNTIYF. The CDR3 DNA reads as TGTGCCAGCAGTTTATTGCAGGCTGGAAACACCATATATTTT.

The chain is built from TRBV6-6 and TRBJ1-6; D call uncertain. CDR3 length equals 15 residues. The germline V gene has CDR1 MNHNY and CDR2 SVGAGI (reference sequence). The V end lost 7 bases, the J end lost 4 bases, and 14 bases lay between the germline ends. As DNA, the CDR3 is TGTGCCAGCAAGAGGGTAGATTCGTATAATTCACCCCTCCACTTT. Translation: CASKRVDSYNSPLHF.

The V and J genes are TRBV7-9 and TRBJ1-1; TRBD1 is a possible D gene (5 bases). Germline CDR1 reads SEHNR; CDR2 reads FQNEAQ (reference sequence). The CDR3 totals 13 residues. Trimming removed 8 bases from V and 0 bases from J, with 10 bases in between. CDR3 protein: CASERGLNTEAFF. The CDR3 nucleotides are TGTGCCAGCGAGAGGGGCTTGAACACTGAAGCTTTCTTT.

V gene TRBV28 combines with J gene TRBJ1-4, with a tentative D call TRBD1 (5 bases). The CDR3 is made up of 14 amino acids. Germline loops: CDR1 MDHEN, CDR2 SYDVKM. V was shortened by 3 bases and J by 4 bases, with 9 bases between the two germline ends. CDR3 region: CASSLGQLNEKLFF. The CDR3 nucleotides are TGTGCCAGCAGTTTGGGGCAGCTTAATGAAAAACTGTTTTTT. The variable domain in full, completed from reference TRBV28 and TRBJ1-4, reads DVKVTQSSRYLVKRTGEKVFLECVQDMDHENMFWYRQDPGLGLRLIYFSYDVKMKEKGDIPEGYSVSREKKERFSLILESASTNQTSMYLCASSLGQLNEKLFFGSGTQLSVL.

The chain uses TRBV18 and TRBJ2-3; perhaps TRBD2 as D (5 bases). The CDR3 length is 15 residues. Trimming pared 3 bases from V and 0 bases from J, leaving 10 bases between. Germline CDR1 KGHSH, CDR2 LQKENI. The CDR3 nucleotides read TGTGCCAGCTCACCTGCGGGTTCTAGCACAGATACGCAGTATTTT. Its translation: CASSPAGSSTDTQYF.

This rearrangement joins TRBV6-5 to TRBJ1-1; D remains ambiguous. Germline CDR1 and CDR2: MNHEY and SVGAGI. This CDR3 is built from 13 residues. V was pared by 6 bases and J by 3 bases, with 11 bases between. The CDR3 DNA follows: TGTGCCAGCAGCTTAATCGTTGACACTGAAGCTTTCTTT. Protein product: CASSLIVDTEAFF.

The gene calls are TRBV7-7 and TRBJ2-5; D perhaps matches TRBD1 (6 bases). Per germline, CDR1 SSHAT and CDR2 FNYEAQ (reference sequence). With 1 base removed from V and 2 bases from J, the gap between germline ends came to 14 bases. This CDR3 is 16 amino acids long. The CDR3 loop reads CASSLVTGYSQETQYF. DNA of the CDR3: TGTGCCAGCAGCTTAGTAACAGGGTACTCTCAAGAGACCCAGTACTTC.

The chain couples TRBV29-1 to TRBJ2-7, with a tentative D call TRBD1 (6 bases). CDR1 and CDR2 from the germline V gene are SQVTM and ANQGSEA. The CDR3 contains 12 residues. V was clipped by 7 bases and J by 4 bases, with 14 bases between them. DNA of the CDR3: TGCAGCGGACGGGACACCCCATACGAGCAGTACTTC. Amino acid sequence: CSGRDTPYEQYF.

This rearrangement joins TRBV7-2 to TRBJ1-2; D uncertain. CDR1 is SGHTA and CDR2 is FQGNSA in the germline V gene. CDR3 length: 13 residues. V lost 2 bases and J lost 8, with 12 bases in between. Written as DNA, the CDR3 is TGTGCCAGCAGCTTATTCAGGCGAACGGGCTACACCTTC. It is translated as CASSLFRRTGYTF.

V gene TRBV28 combines with J gene TRBJ1-1; 10 bases are shared with TRBD1. From germline, CDR1 is MDHEN and CDR2 SYDVKM. The CDR3 is made up of 17 amino acids. Trimming cost V 7 bases and J 4 bases; bases outside gene matches: 15. In nucleotides, the CDR3 is TGTGCCAGCACCATTTCCGGGCCGGGACAGGGGAGCACTGAAGCTTTCTTT. It translates to CASTISGPGQGSTEAFF.

V usage is TRBV7-2 and J usage is TRBJ1-1, with TRBD1 matching 7 bases. Germline lookup yields CDR1 SGHTA and CDR2 FQGNSA. CDR3 size: 15 residues. Unmatched junction bases numbered 9, after V lost 8 bases and J lost 0 bases. In DNA, the CDR3 is TGTGCCAGCCGCTATCGAGGGGGCTTGAACACTGAAGCTTTCTTT. Translated, it gives CASRYRGGLNTEAFF.

The chain has TRBV6-2 or TRBV6-3 and TRBJ2-5, with 13 bases identical to TRBD2. Unmatched junction bases numbered 7, after V lost 5 bases and J lost 4 bases. This CDR3 has 16 residues. Germline CDR1 and CDR2: MNHEY and SVGEGT. The CDR3 DNA reads as TGTGCCAGCAGTAAACCGGGACTAGCGGGACGAGAGACCCAGTACTTC. This sequence encodes CASSKPGLAGRETQYF.

This clone was seen just once. The chain uses TRBV4-3 and TRBJ2-1, with unresolved D. V lost 0 bases, J lost 10 bases, and 19 bases lay in between. Germline V gene sequence: CDR1 LGHNA, CDR2 YSLEER. The CDR3 extends over 16 amino acids. The CDR3 region is CASSQDSTPGFGEQFF. CDR3 sequence (DNA): TGCGCCAGCAGCCAAGATAGTACCCCAGGTTTCGGGGAGCAGTTCTTC.

CDR3 nucleotides: TGTGCCAGCAGCTTACAGGACAGGGGGGCCCTCTATGGCTACACCTTC. It yields the protein CASSLQDRGALYGYTF. The chain couples TRBV7-3 to TRBJ1-2, with TRBD1 identical over 10 bases. Germline V gives CDR1 SGHTA, CDR2 FQGTGA. This CDR3 has 16 residues. The V and J ends lost 2 bases and 4 bases, in that order; junction bases with no gene match: 7.

V is TRBV5-1 and J is TRBJ2-7; possibly TRBD1 or TRBD2 for D (6 bases each). Per germline, CDR1 SGHRS and CDR2 YFSETQ. This CDR3 has 14 residues. The germline V and J ends were trimmed by 2 bases and 3 bases, with 12 bases remaining between them. CDR3 nucleotide sequence: TGCGCCAGCAGCTTAGGGGGGCCGTACTACGAGCAGTACTTC. It translates to CASSLGGPYYEQYF. The full variable domain, completed using reference TRBV5-1 and TRBJ2-7, is KAGVTQTPRYLIKTRGQQVTLSCSPISGHRSVSWYQQTPGQGLQFLFEYFSETQRNKGNFPGRFSGRQFSNSRSEMNVSTLELGDSALYLCASSLGGPYYEQYFGPGTRLTVT.

The rearrangement links TRBV7-2 to TRBJ1-5, with no clear D. The V end lost 0 bases, the J end lost 9 bases, and 15 bases lay between the germline ends. Germline V CDR1 and CDR2: SGHTA, FQGNSA. This CDR3 region has 15 residues. CDR3 loop: CASSLARNTQRPQHF. In DNA form, the CDR3 reads TGTGCCAGCAGCTTAGCGAGGAATACCCAAAGGCCCCAGCATTTT.

The gene calls are TRBV18 and TRBJ1-5, with a tentative D call TRBD1 (6 bases). Germline loops: CDR1 KGHSH, CDR2 LQKENI. The CDR3 consists of 13 residues. Trimming took 5 bases from V and 6 from J, leaving 11 bases between them. The CDR3 coding sequence is TGTGCCAGCTCAGATGGGGGGGCTCAGCCCCAGCATTTT. Translated, it gives CASSDGGAQPQHF.

The V gene is TRBV4-3, the J gene TRBJ1-5; D unresolved. The CDR3 spans 15 residues. Germline V gene lookup returns CDR1 LGHNA and CDR2 YSLEER. V lost 1 base and J 4 bases, leaving 11 bases between the germline ends. The CDR3 loop is CASSQGDTRNQPQHF. CDR3 coding DNA: TGCGCCAGCAGCCAAGGAGACACGAGGAATCAGCCCCAGCATTTT.

The chain has TRBV5-8 and TRBJ2-5, with D perhaps given as TRBD1 or TRBD2 (5 bases each). Germline V lookup: CDR1 SGHTS, CDR2 YDEGEE. The germline V and J ends were trimmed by 0 bases and 5 bases, with 14 bases remaining between them. CDR3 size: 15 residues. The CDR3 DNA reads TGTGCCAGCAGCTTGGCCGAGGGGAAGTGGGAGACCCAGTACTTC. Translated: CASSLAEGKWETQYF.

V gene TRBV30 combines with J gene TRBJ1-6; a weak D match, TRBD1 (5 bases). The ends were cut back, 0 bases at V and 0 bases at J, with 12 bases in the middle. Germline V CDR1 and CDR2: GTSNPN, SVGIG (reference sequence). The CDR3 spans 17 residues. As DNA, the CDR3 is TGTGCCTGGAGTGTATCCGCGGGGGGCTCCTATAATTCACCCCTCCACTTT. Translation gives CAWSVSAGGSYNSPLHF.

The V and J genes are TRBV7-2 and TRBJ2-7; no definite D call. Germline assignment: CDR1 SGHTA and CDR2 FQGNSA. The CDR3 consists of 11 residues. V lost 5 bases to trimming and J lost 4 bases, with 6 bases between them. CDR3 DNA sequence: TGTGCCAGCAGCCCCAGTTACGAGCAGTACTTC. This sequence encodes CASSPSYEQYF.

The CDR3 DNA is TGTGCCAGAAACCCAACCCCGGACAGGGGGACAGATACGCAGTATTTT. Its protein product is CARNPTPDRGTDTQYF. The chain joins TRBV7-5 to TRBJ2-3; the table's D call TRBD1 went unverified against the DNA. TRBV7-5 constitutes a pseudogene. The CDR3 runs to 16 residues.

The J gene is TRBJ2-2, the V gene TRBV3-1 (or the pseudogene TRBV3-2); 10 bases line up with TRBD2. Trimming removed 4 bases from V and 2 bases from J; junction bases left unmatched: 4. Germline V gene sequence: CDR1 LGHDT, CDR2 YNNKEL (reference sequence). This CDR3 has 16 amino acids. CDR3 sequence: CASSLRTSGNTGELFF. The CDR3 DNA reads as TGTGCCAGCAGCCTGAGGACTAGCGGAAACACCGGGGAGCTGTTTTTT.

The CDR3 protein is CASSSFRDSSSYEQYF. The CDR3, as DNA: TGTGCCAGTAGTTCGTTCCGGGACTCCAGCTCCTACGAGCAGTACTTC. The rearrangement links TRBV19 to TRBJ2-7; D may be TRBD2 (6 bases). The V gene's germline CDR1 is LNHDA and CDR2 SQIVND (reference sequence). The CDR3 loop spans 16 amino acids. V lost 5 bases, J lost 0 bases, and 17 bases lay in between.

The chain combines TRBV15 with TRBJ2-7, with D possibly matching TRBD1 (5 bases). This CDR3 is built from 12 residues. The germline V gene has CDR1 LNHNV and CDR2 YYDKDF (reference sequence). Trimming left V 3 bases short and J 4 bases short, with 7 bases between. DNA for the CDR3: TGTGCCACCAGCAGGAACAGGTACGAGCAGTACTTC. It encodes CATSRNRYEQYF.

V and J are TRBV19 and TRBJ1-1; 7 nucleotides align to TRBD1. The CDR3 consists of 16 residues. From germline, CDR1 is LNHDA and CDR2 SQIVND (reference sequence). J was trimmed by 5 bases and V by 1 base; bases with no gene match: 10. CDR3 in DNA: TGTGCCAGTAGTATAGGGAGTGGACAGGTGAGAACTGAAGCTTTCTTT. Amino acids: CASSIGSGQVRTEAFF.

The V call is TRBV28, the J call TRBJ2-7; no clear D gene. The CDR3 has 12 amino acids. Trimming stripped 3 bases from V and 3 bases from J, with 6 bases between. CDR1 is MDHEN, CDR2 SYDVKM, per germline. This CDR3 reads CASSFLLYEQYF. CDR3 sequence (DNA): TGTGCCAGCAGTTTTCTTCTCTACGAGCAGTACTTC.

The genes are TRBV5-1 and TRBJ1-2, with no clear D. Germline CDR1 SGHRS, CDR2 YFSETQ. This CDR3 comprises 15 residues. The V end was cut by 4 bases, the J end by 7 bases, with 20 bases between. As DNA, the CDR3 is TGCGCCAGCAGCGGAGGTCTGCAGGACGAACTTGGCTACACCTTC. It codes for CASSGGLQDELGYTF.